These 13 T cell receptor beta chains came from one sample sequenced in a study of blood T cell repertoires in COVID-19. Clones were read by immunoSEQ multiplex PCR, and TCRdb kept only the in-frame ones, dropping some. Counted here are under 60,000 clones, 75% to 95% occurring once; the ten biggest clones make up under 7.5%. Sequencing was carried out using peripheral blood. These receptors were collected from a man aged 50-60 years with active COVID-19.

The chain couples TRBV9 to TRBJ2-1, with TRBD2 matching over 7 bases. The germline gives CDR1 SGDLS, CDR2 YYNGEE. V was pared by 7 bases and J by 9 bases, with 10 bases of the junction left unmatched. The CDR3 runs to 13 residues. The CDR3 region is CASGTTITGEQFF. CDR3 bases: TGTGCCAGCGGGACTACCATAACGGGTGAGCAGTTCTTC.

V and J are TRBV18 and TRBJ2-2, with D uncertain. V lost 3 bases to trimming and J lost 6 bases, with 5 bases between them. Germline V CDR1 and CDR2: KGHSH, LQKENI. The CDR3 consists of 12 residues. CDR3 nucleotide sequence: TGTGCCAGCTCACCTAGCTCCGGGGAGCTGTTTTTT. This codes for CASSPSSGELFF. The variable domain in full, completed from reference TRBV18 and TRBJ2-2, reads NAGVMQNPRHLVRRRGQEARLRCSPMKGHSHVYWYRQLPEEGLKFMVYLQKENIIDESGMPKERFSAEFPKEGPSILRIQQVVRGDSAAYFCASSPSSGELFFGEGSRLTVL.

This chain connects TRBV7-2 to TRBJ1-4; D might be TRBD1 (6 bases). The CDR3 spans 13 residues. Trimming took off 5 bases at V and 7 bases at J, with 11 bases between the two ends. Looked up from germline, CDR1 is SGHTA and CDR2 is FQGNSA. The CDR3 DNA sequence: TGTGCCAGCAGCGTTCACAGGGCTGAAAAACTGTTTTTT. Amino acid sequence: CASSVHRAEKLFF. Supplemented by reference TRBV7-2 and TRBJ1-4, the full variable domain reads GAGVSQSPSNKVTEKGKDVELRCDPISGHTALYWYRQSLGQGLEFLIYFQGNSAPDKSGLPSDRFSAERTGGSVSTLTIQRTQQEDSAVYLCASSVHRAEKLFFGSGTQLSVL.

The chain has TRBV5-4 and TRBJ2-3, with D perhaps matching TRBD1 (6 bases). V was pared by 1 base and J by 0 bases, with 9 bases between. In germline, CDR1 is SGHNT, CDR2 YYREEE (reference sequence). The CDR3 runs to 15 residues. In nucleotides, the CDR3 is TGTGCCAGCAGCTTGTGGGGGCGCAGCACAGATACGCAGTATTTT. It is translated as CASSLWGRSTDTQYF.

This clone has a handful of counts. The chain uses TRBV7-6 and TRBJ2-7, with D tentatively TRBD2 (6 bases). The germline V gene encodes CDR1 SGHVS and CDR2 FNYEAQ. CDR3 length: 15 residues. With 1 base removed from V and 2 bases from J, the gap between germline ends came to 12 bases. The CDR3, as DNA: TGTGCCAGCAGCTTAGATAGCGGTGGCACCTACGAGCAGTACTTC. Translated, it gives CASSLDSGGTYEQYF.

The rearrangement joins TRBV28 to TRBJ2-3, with 8 bases lining up with TRBD2. This CDR3 comprises 15 residues. Germline V gives CDR1 MDHEN, CDR2 SYDVKM. V was clipped by 3 bases and J by 5 bases; unmatched bases: 7. As DNA, the CDR3 is TGTGCCAGCAGTTTTCTCGGGAGGGCCCTAGATACGCAGTATTTT. This codes for CASSFLGRALDTQYF.

This sequence joins TRBV12-3 or TRBV12-4 and TRBJ2-1; D is perhaps TRBD1 (5 bases). The V and J ends lost 5 bases and 6 bases respectively, with 11 bases between them. CDR3 length: 13 residues. The DNA for the CDR3 is TGTGCCAGCAGTCGTGACAGCAGCAATGAGCAGTTCTTC. Its protein is CASSRDSSNEQFF.

This clone was seen a single time. J is TRBJ2-1 and V is TRBV10-3; TRBD2 is a possible D gene (5 bases). In germline, CDR1 is ENHRY, CDR2 SYGVKD. CDR3 length: 14 residues. Trimming left V 6 bases short and J 6 bases short, with 15 bases between. The CDR3: CAISTPGSVNEQFF. CDR3 nucleotide sequence: TGTGCCATCAGCACCCCCGGTAGCGTCAATGAGCAGTTCTTC.

V usage is TRBV3-1 (or the pseudogene TRBV3-2) and J usage is TRBJ1-3; possible D gene TRBD1, 5 bases. V gave up 4 bases and J gave up 7 bases, with 11 bases separating them. Germline CDR1 reads LGHDT; CDR2 reads YNNKEL (reference sequence). The CDR3 is made up of 13 amino acids. The CDR3 nucleotides read TGTGCCAGCAGCCCGGGACTCCTGAACACCATATATTTT. It is translated as CASSPGLLNTIYF.

The J gene is TRBJ2-6, the V gene TRBV5-4; 10 positions match TRBD2. CDR3 size: 19 residues. In germline, CDR1 is SGHNT, CDR2 YYREEE (reference sequence). V shed 1 base and J 2 bases; nucleotides not matched to a gene: 9. The CDR3 region is CASSLSTSGILPGANVLTF. The CDR3 DNA reads as TGTGCCAGCAGCTTGAGTACTAGCGGGATATTGCCTGGGGCCAACGTCCTGACTTTC.

The chain combines TRBV15 with TRBJ2-1; a possible D gene is TRBD1 (5 bases). Germline CDR1 and CDR2: LNHNV and YYDKDF (reference sequence). The CDR3 is 16 residues long. Trimming stripped 5 bases from V and 0 bases from J, with 14 bases between. This CDR3 reads CATSGRQSSSYNEQFF. The CDR3 bases are TGTGCCACCAGCGGTAGACAGTCGAGCTCCTACAATGAGCAGTTCTTC.

This clone was seen a single time. The chain recombines TRBV29-1 with TRBJ1-1; 9 bases match TRBD1. The V and J ends lost 7 bases and 3 bases, in that order; junction bases with no gene match: 3. CDR1 and CDR2 (germline): SQVTM, ANQGSEA. This CDR3 has 12 amino acids. CDR3 nucleotides: TGCAGCGCCCGACAGGGGGACACTGAAGCTTTCTTT. Its translation: CSARQGDTEAFF.

The rearrangement joins TRBV3-1 (or the pseudogene TRBV3-2) to TRBJ1-2, with D perhaps matching TRBD1 (5 bases). This CDR3 has 15 amino acids. CDR1 and CDR2 (germline): LGHDT, YNNKEL (reference sequence). V was clipped by 6 bases and J by 5 bases, with 19 bases between them. Here the CDR3 DNA reads TGTGCCAGCAGTACGACAGCGTCTGGACGTTATGGCTACACCTTC. It yields the protein CASSTTASGRYGYTF.